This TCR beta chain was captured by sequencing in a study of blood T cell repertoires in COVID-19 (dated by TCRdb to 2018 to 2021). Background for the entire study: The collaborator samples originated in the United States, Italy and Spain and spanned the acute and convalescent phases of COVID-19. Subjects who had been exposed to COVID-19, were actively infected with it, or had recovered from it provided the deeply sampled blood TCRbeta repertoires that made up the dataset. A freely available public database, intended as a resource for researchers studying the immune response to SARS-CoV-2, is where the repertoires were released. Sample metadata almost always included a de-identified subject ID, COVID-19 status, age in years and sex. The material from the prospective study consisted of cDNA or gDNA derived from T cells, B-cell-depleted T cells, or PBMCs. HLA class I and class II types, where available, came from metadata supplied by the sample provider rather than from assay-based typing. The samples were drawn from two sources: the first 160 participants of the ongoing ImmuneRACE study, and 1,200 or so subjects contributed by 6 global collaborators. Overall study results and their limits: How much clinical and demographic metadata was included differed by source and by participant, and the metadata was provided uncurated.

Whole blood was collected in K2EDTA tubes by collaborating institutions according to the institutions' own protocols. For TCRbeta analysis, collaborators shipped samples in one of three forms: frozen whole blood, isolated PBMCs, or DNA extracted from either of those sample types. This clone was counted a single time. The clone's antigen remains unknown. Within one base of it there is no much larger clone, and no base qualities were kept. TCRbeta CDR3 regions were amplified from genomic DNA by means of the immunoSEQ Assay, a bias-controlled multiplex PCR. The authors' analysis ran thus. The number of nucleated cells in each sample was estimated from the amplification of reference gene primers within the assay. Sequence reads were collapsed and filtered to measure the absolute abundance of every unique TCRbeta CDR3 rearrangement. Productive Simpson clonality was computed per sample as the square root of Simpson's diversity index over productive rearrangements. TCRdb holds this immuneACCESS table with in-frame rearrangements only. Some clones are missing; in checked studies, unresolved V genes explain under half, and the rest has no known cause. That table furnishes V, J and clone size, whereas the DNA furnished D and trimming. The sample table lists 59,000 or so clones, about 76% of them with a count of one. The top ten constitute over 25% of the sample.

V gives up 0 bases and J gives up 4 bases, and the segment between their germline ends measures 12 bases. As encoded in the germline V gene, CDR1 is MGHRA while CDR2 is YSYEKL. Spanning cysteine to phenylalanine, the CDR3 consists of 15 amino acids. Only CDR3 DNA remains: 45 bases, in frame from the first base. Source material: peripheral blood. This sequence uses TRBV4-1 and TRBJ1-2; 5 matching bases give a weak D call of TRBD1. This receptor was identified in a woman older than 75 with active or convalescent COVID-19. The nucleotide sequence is TGCGCCAGCAGCCAAGACCCGCGGGGCTCCTATGGCTACACCTTC. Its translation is CASSQDPRGSYGYTF.